A selection of T cell receptor beta chains follows, all from one sample in a study of blood T cell repertoires in COVID-19. Some clones are missing from TCRdb's copy, which holds only in-frame ones; the method was immunoSEQ multiplex PCR. Among roughly 230,000 clones, around 89% were seen once, and the ten largest hold 2.1%. Sequenced material: peripheral blood. All receptors derive from a woman aged 55-70 years with COVID-19, enrolled during active disease. Both conserved end residues are part of each CDR3. D genes are given only for firm matches. Expanded clones are given a class, and other clones once, few, many or no size at all.

- TRBJ1-2 TRBV3-1/TRBV3-2 - TGTGCCAGCAGCCCAAGGGCGGGCGCAATTAACTATGGCTACACCTTC CASSPRAGAINYGYTF
- TRBJ2-6 TRBV19 TRBD2 TGTGCCAGTAGTCCCGGGACTAGCGGGTCGGGGGCCAACGTCCTGACTTTC CASSPGTSGSGANVLTF
- TRBJ1-1 TRBV12-3/TRBV12-4 - TGTGCCAGCAGACCGACAGGTGAAGCTTTCTTT CASRPTGEAFF
- TRBJ2-1 TRBV24-1 TRBD2 TGTGCCACCAGTGATTATAAGCGGGGGAGAGATGAGCAGTTCTTC CATSDYKRGRDEQFF
- TRBJ1-1 TRBV7-9 TRBD1 TGTGCCAGCAGCTTAGAGGGACAGGGGGGAACTGAAGCTTTCTTT CASSLEGQGGTEAFF
- TRBJ1-2 TRBV3-1/TRBV3-2 - TGTGCCAGCAGCCAAGTCAGGTTACTAACAGGGAAGGCCTATGGCTACACCTTC CASSQVRLLTGKAYGYTF
- TRBJ2-7 TRBV25-1 - TGTGCCAGCAGTGGACTGAACACATACGAGCAGTACTTC CASSGLNTYEQYF
few TRBJ2-1 TRBV7-9 TRBD1 TGTGCCAGCAGCCTGAGGACAGGGGTCAATGAGCAGTTCTTC CASSLRTGVNEQFF
- TRBJ1-5 TRBV2 TRBD1 TGTGCCGGCAACAGGGGGGGTAATCAGCCCCAGCATTTT CAGNRGGNQPQHF
- TRBJ2-3 TRBV12-3/TRBV12-4 - TGTGCCAGCAGTTTAGGCGCGGGGACGCAGTATTTT CASSLGAGTQYF
few TRBJ1-1 TRBV4-3 - TGCGCCAGCAGCCAAGAGGTACAGGCTAACACTGAAGCTTTCTTT CASSQEVQANTEAFF
- TRBJ1-1 TRBV27 - TGTGCCAGCGCTCGGTCGAGTTTCACTGAAGCTTTCTTT CASARSSFTEAFF
- TRBJ1-4 TRBV27 TRBD1 TGTGCCAGCAGTTCCCTCTGGGACAGGAATGAAAAACTGTTTTTT CASSSLWDRNEKLFF
- TRBJ2-7 TRBV28 - TGTGCCAGCCGTTTAGGTCCGGCAAACGAGGGCTACGAGCAGTACTTC CASRLGPANEGYEQYF
- TRBJ1-1 TRBV6-5 - TGTGCCAGCAGTTACACAGGCCAGGTCTTGGCTTTCTTT CASSYTGQVLAFF
- TRBJ1-3 TRBV7-2 - TGTGCCAGCAGCCCAGGGTCTACTTCTGGAAACACCATATATTTT CASSPGSTSGNTIYF
- TRBJ2-7 TRBV4-3 TRBD2 TGCGCCAGCAGCCAAGAACTAGCGCCTGGCTCCTACGAGCAGTACTTC CASSQELAPGSYEQYF
- TRBJ1-1 TRBV3-1/TRBV3-2 - TGTGCCAGCAGCCCAGGGGCGCCCACTGAAGCTTTCTTT CASSPGAPTEAFF